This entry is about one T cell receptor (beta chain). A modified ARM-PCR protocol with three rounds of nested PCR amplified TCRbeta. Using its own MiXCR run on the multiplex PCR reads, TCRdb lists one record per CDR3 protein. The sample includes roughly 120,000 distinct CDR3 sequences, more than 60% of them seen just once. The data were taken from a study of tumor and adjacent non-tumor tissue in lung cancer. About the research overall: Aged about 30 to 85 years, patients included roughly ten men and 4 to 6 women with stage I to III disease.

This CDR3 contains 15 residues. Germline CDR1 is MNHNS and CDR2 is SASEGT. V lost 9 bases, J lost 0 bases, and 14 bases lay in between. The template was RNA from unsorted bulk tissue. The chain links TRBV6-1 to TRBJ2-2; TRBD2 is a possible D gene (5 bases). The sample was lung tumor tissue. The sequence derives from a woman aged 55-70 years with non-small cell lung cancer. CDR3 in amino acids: CASSKDWPNTGELFF. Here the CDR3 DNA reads TGTGCCAGTTCTAAGGACTGGCCGAACACCGGGGAGCTGTTTTTT.